This T cell receptor beta chain comes out of a study of blood T cell repertoires in COVID-19. Study details: The United States, Italy and Spain supplied acute and convalescent COVID-19 samples.

The table came from immunoSEQ multiplex PCR; TCRdb's copy has only in-frame clones and leaves some out. The sample gives about 70,000 clones, about nine tenths of which show up once; roughly 5.2% is in the top ten. This CDR3 region has 16 residues. The J segment lost 2 bases and the V segment lost 3 bases, leaving 10 bases of the junction unmatched. CDR1 is LGHDT and CDR2 is YNNKEL in the germline V gene (reference sequence). This clonotype was sampled from a man aged 45-60 years with active COVID-19. This sequence joins TRBV3-1 (or the pseudogene TRBV3-2) and TRBJ2-7, with TRBD1 matching 7 bases. Sequencing was done on a sample of peripheral blood. The CDR3 sequence: CASSQLPGTDTYEQYF. The CDR3 nucleotides are TGTGCCAGCAGCCAGCTTCCCGGGACAGATACCTACGAGCAGTACTTC.